Below, 26 T cell receptor beta chains from the same sample are listed, as sequenced in a study of metastatic and nonmetastatic thyroid tumors. Thyroid surgery was performed in patients who had received no treatment beforehand. From the PCR reads, TCRdb re-called clones with MiXCR. The table includes about 92,000 clones, about 15% detected once. The material sequenced was blood. These receptors all come from a female donor with papillary thyroid cancer or a benign thyroid nodule (not recorded which). Some clones in this sample may be carry-over from other donors' samples.

This clone was seen more than once but under ten times. One end of the junction is discordant with germline, which a read error may explain. The rearrangement links TRBV6-1 to TRBJ2-3, with 8 bases fitting TRBD2. CDR3 length: 14 residues. Germline V lookup: CDR1 MNHNS, CDR2 SASEGT. This CDR3 reads CASGLAGYTDTHYF. CDR3 DNA sequence: TGTGCCAGCGGATTAGCGGGGTACACAGATACGCATTATTTT.

The V gene is TRBV11-2, the J gene TRBJ1-3; no definite D call. This CDR3 has 16 residues. The germline V gene encodes CDR1 SGHAT and CDR2 FQNNGV. Deletions cut 3 bases from V and 3 bases from J, with 15 bases between. CDR3 sequence reads: CASSFDRSLSGNTIYF. The CDR3 DNA is TGTGCCAGCAGCTTTGACCGATCCCTGAGTGGAAACACCATATATTTT.

In this sample, this clone turned up many times. J is TRBJ2-5 and V is TRBV3-1; TRBD1 or TRBD2 may be the D gene (6 bases each). V was cut by 4 bases and J by 2 bases, with 14 bases left in between. The CDR3 loop spans 15 amino acids. Germline lookup yields CDR1 LGHDT and CDR2 YNNKEL (reference sequence). The CDR3 DNA sequence: TGTGCCAGCAGCCTACAGGGAGGAAGGCAAGAGACCCAGTACTTC. It codes for CASSLQGGRQETQYF.

CDR3 sequence reads: CASRSEVSHYNEQFF. As DNA, the CDR3 is TGTGCCAGCAGATCTGAGGTGTCTCACTACAATGAGCAGTTCTTC. The J gene is TRBJ2-1, the V gene TRBV27; D is undetermined. The CDR3 sequence is 15 residues long. Trimming stripped 6 bases from V and 3 bases from J, with 15 bases between. CDR1 is MNHEY and CDR2 is SMNVEV in the germline V gene (reference sequence).

There are many counts of this clone. The chain employs TRBV6-6 and TRBJ1-5; TRBD1 agrees at 8 bases. Trimming removed 5 bases from V and 0 bases from J; junction bases left unmatched: 18. Germline values: CDR1 MNHNY, CDR2 SVGAGI (reference sequence). The CDR3 is 20 amino acids. The CDR3 DNA reads as TGTGCCAGCAGTCCTTGGACAGGGTGGTATGGTCTCTATAGCAATCAGCCCCAGCATTTT. Protein product: CASSPWTGWYGLYSNQPQHF.

This clone was counted many times. J is TRBJ1-4 and V is TRBV29-1; 8 bases are shared with TRBD1. The CDR3 covers 15 residues. CDR1 SQVTM and CDR2 ANQGSEA come from the germline V gene. With V trimmed by 2 bases and J by 6 bases, 8 bases remained unmatched. Here the CDR3 reads CSVEFSGTGDEKLFF. The CDR3 DNA reads TGCAGCGTTGAATTCTCCGGGACAGGTGATGAAAAACTGTTTTTT.

The chain employs TRBV30 and TRBJ1-2, with 9 nucleotides matching TRBD1. This CDR3 has 14 amino acids. The V gene's germline CDR1 is GTSNPN and CDR2 SVGIG (reference sequence). V shed 5 bases and J 10 bases; nucleotides not matched to a gene: 14. CDR3 sequence (DNA): TGTGCCTGGGGGGTACAGGGGGCGCCTAAAGTCTACACCTTC. This codes for CAWGVQGAPKVYTF. Full variable domain (rest looked up from reference TRBV30 and TRBJ1-2): SQTIHQWPATLVQPVGSPLSLECTVEGTSNPNLYWYRQAAGRGLQLLFYSVGIGQISSEVPQNLSASRPQDRQFILSSKKLLLSDSGFYLCAWGVQGAPKVYTFGSGTRLTVV.

Only a few counts were recorded for this clone. A much larger clone sits a single nucleotide away, making a read error possible. The identical CDR3 is also encoded by other nucleotide sequences in the sample. The rearrangement joins TRBV3-1 to TRBJ1-2; the D is unclear. The V and J ends lost 1 base and 8 bases respectively, with 17 bases between them. The CDR3 extends over 15 amino acids. Germline CDR1 reads LGHDT; CDR2 reads YNNKEL (reference sequence). CDR3 amino acids: CASSQGHLTGTGYTF. CDR3 sequence (DNA): TGTGCCAGCAGCCAAGGGCACCTAACGGGTACGGGCTACACCTTC.

Only a few counts were recorded for this clone. The germline gene is not matched at one end of the junction; a read error may be the cause. Additional DNA sequences in this sample encode the identical CDR3. V and J are TRBV15 and TRBJ1-2; TRBD1 aligns across 8 bases. Looked up from germline, CDR1 is LNHNV and CDR2 is YYDKDF (reference sequence). The CDR3 totals 16 residues. In nucleotides, the CDR3 is TGTGCCACCAGCAGGGATCGGGGACAGGCTAACTATGGTTACACCTTC. It encodes CATSRDRGQANYGYTF.

The table lists this clone with many counts. The CDR3 here is CAWRDGQGVREQYF. CDR3 in DNA: TGTGCCTGGAGGGATGGACAGGGGGTGCGGGAGCAGTACTTC. The chain employs TRBV30 and TRBJ2-7; TRBD1 matches at 10 bases. The germline CDR1 and CDR2 sequences are GTSNPN and SVGIG (reference sequence). V lost 3 bases, J lost 7 bases, and 9 bases stayed unmatched. This CDR3 has 14 amino acids.

This clone showed up many times. V and J are TRBV12-3 or TRBV12-4 and TRBJ1-2; D is undetermined. Trimming cost V 6 bases and J 4 bases, with 12 bases left between them. The CDR3 sequence is 13 residues long. This CDR3 reads CASSWTVFYGYTF. The DNA for the CDR3 is TGTGCCAGCAGCTGGACGGTTTTCTATGGCTACACCTTC.

This clone occurred many times. The genes are TRBV4-1 and TRBJ1-2; D gene unclear. Germline assignment: CDR1 MGHRA and CDR2 YSYEKL. V was clipped by 4 bases and J by 2 bases, with 17 bases between them. The CDR3 loop spans 16 amino acids. The CDR3 DNA follows: TGCGCCAGCAGCCTCATCCCCCGGGAACGGAACTATGGCTACACCTTC. Translating gives CASSLIPRERNYGYTF.

A remark on this clone: A much larger clonotype is one base distant, so this may be a read error. The chain recombines TRBV28 with TRBJ2-3, with D possibly being TRBD2 (6 bases). CDR3 size: 16 residues. Trimming took off 5 bases at V and 2 bases at J, with 17 bases between the two ends. CDR1 is MDHEN, CDR2 SYDVKM, per germline. This chain's CDR3 is CASSETLRGFTDTQYF. The CDR3 DNA reads TGTGCCAGCAGTGAAACCCTACGGGGGTTCACAGATACGCAGTATTTT. The full variable domain, in which reference TRBV28 and TRBJ2-3 provide the parts outside the CDR3, is DVKVTQSSRYLVKRTGEKVFLECVQDMDHENMFWYRQDPGLGLRLIYFSYDVKMKEKGDIPEGYSVSREKKERFSLILESASTNQTSMYLCASSETLRGFTDTQYFGPGTRLTVL.

This clone came up many times. The chain carries TRBV2 and TRBJ2-5; the match to TRBD1 covers 8 bases. V trimming: 4 bases; J trimming: 1 base; junction bases outside the gene matches: 2. The CDR3 is 14 amino acids. Looked up from germline, CDR1 is SNHLY and CDR2 is FYNNEI. This CDR3 is CASSVGTGQETQYF. CDR3 DNA: TGTGCCAGCAGTGTCGGGACAGGCCAAGAGACCCAGTACTTC.

This clone was picked up many times. The chain employs TRBV7-2 and TRBJ1-1; D not certain. The ends were cut back, 3 bases at V and 0 bases at J, with 8 bases in the middle. The CDR3 runs to 14 residues. Germline CDR1 SGHTA, CDR2 FQGNSA. The CDR3 sequence is CASSFQALNTEAFF. The CDR3 nucleotides read TGTGCCAGCAGCTTTCAGGCCTTGAACACTGAAGCTTTCTTT.

At least ten counts were recorded for this clone. The chain links TRBV5-5 to TRBJ1-1; 7 nucleotides match TRBD1. V was pared by 4 bases and J by 1 base, with 7 bases of the junction left unmatched. The CDR3 extends over 15 amino acids. Germline V gene data show CDR1 as SGHKS and CDR2 as YYEKEE (reference sequence). In DNA form, the CDR3 reads TGTGCCAGCAGCCTAACAGGGGCGCGGAACACTGAAGCTTTCTTT. Protein product: CASSLTGARNTEAFF.

With respect to this clone: It may be a read error: a sequence one base away is much more abundant. Other nucleotide sequences from this sample produce the same CDR3. The CDR3 loop is CSAQTGVGETQYF. CDR3 bases: TGCAGTGCCCAGACAGGTGTGGGAGAGACCCAGTACTTC. The chain uses TRBV20-1 and TRBJ2-5; tentative D call: TRBD1 (6 bases). V lost 6 bases and J lost 4, with 15 bases in between. Germline V gene sequence: CDR1 DFQATT, CDR2 SNEGSKA (reference sequence). The CDR3 totals 13 residues.

This clone has a count of ten or more. The genes are TRBV24-1 and TRBJ2-1; D not resolved. CDR1 is KGHDR and CDR2 is SFDVKD in the germline V gene. The ends were cut back, 6 bases at V and 0 bases at J, with 5 bases in the middle. The CDR3 loop spans 13 amino acids. CDR3: CATSPHSYNEQFF. DNA of the CDR3: TGTGCCACCAGTCCCCACTCCTACAATGAGCAGTTCTTC.

Ten or more counts support this clone. The genes are TRBV18 and TRBJ2-7; 8 positions agree with TRBD1. The CDR3 runs 14 residues. Trimming cost V 3 bases and J 2 bases; bases outside gene matches: 3. Germline V gene data show CDR1 as KGHSH and CDR2 as LQKENI. This chain's CDR3 is CASSPGQVPYEQYF. The CDR3 DNA sequence: TGTGCCAGCTCACCGGGACAGGTTCCCTACGAGCAGTACTTC.

This clone was observed at least ten times. CDR3 region: CAWRAPTGHNYGYTF. The CDR3 DNA sequence: TGTGCCTGGAGAGCTCCGACAGGGCACAACTATGGCTACACCTTC. This chain joins TRBV30 and TRBJ1-2, with TRBD1 identical over 7 bases. The CDR3 runs to 15 residues. The ends lost 3 bases at V and 2 bases at J; junction bases unmatched: 9. The germline gives CDR1 GTSNPN, CDR2 SVGIG (reference sequence).

In its sample, this clone was seen many times. The V call is TRBV20-1, the J call TRBJ2-7; D is undetermined. CDR1 and CDR2 (germline): DFQATT, SNEGSKA (reference sequence). V gave up 4 bases and J gave up 5 bases, with 9 bases separating them. CDR3 length: 11 amino acids. Written as DNA, the CDR3 is TGCAGTGCTACCCCCCTCGACGAGCAGTACTTC. It encodes CSATPLDEQYF.

This clone was recorded at least ten times. V gene TRBV4-1 combines with J gene TRBJ1-3; perhaps TRBD1 as D (5 bases). The CDR3 consists of 17 residues. The ends were cut back, 4 bases at V and 4 bases at J, with 20 bases in the middle. CDR1 MGHRA and CDR2 YSYEKL come from the germline V gene. CDR3 protein: CASSRGGLVLAGNTIYF. The CDR3 DNA follows: TGCGCCAGCAGCCGGGGGGGACTCGTCTTAGCAGGAAACACCATATATTTT.

This chain links TRBV6-1 with TRBJ1-6; D might be TRBD1 (6 bases). The germline CDR1 and CDR2 sequences are MNHNS and SASEGT. Between the trimmed V and J ends, which lost 4 bases and 7 bases, there was a span of 23 bases. CDR3 length: 18 amino acids. In nucleotides, the CDR3 is TGTGCCAGCAGTGCACAGGGAGGCAGTAGGGGTCAAAATTCACCCCTCCACTTT. Translating gives CASSAQGGSRGQNSPLHF.

This clone appeared many times. A much larger clone differs by one base, so this may be a read error. The rearrangement links TRBV27 to TRBJ1-6; D unresolved. The CDR3 runs to 15 residues. Germline V gene sequence: CDR1 MNHEY, CDR2 SMNVEV (reference sequence). V shed 5 bases and J shed 4 bases, with 12 bases lying between them. CDR3 sequence (DNA): TGTGCCAGCAGTCTCGTGGGAGGGTATAATTCACCCCTCCACTTT. Translating it yields CASSLVGGYNSPLHF.

A word on this clone: A single base separates this from a much larger clone, so it may be a read error. V gene TRBV14 combines with J gene TRBJ1-6; possible D gene TRBD1, 5 bases. CDR1 is SGHDN, CDR2 FVKESK, per germline. The CDR3 is 15 residues long. CDR3 loop: CASSQDPQGRSPIHF. In nucleotides, the CDR3 is TGTGCCAGCAGCCAAGACCCCCAGGGCAGGTCACCCATCCACTTT.

In this sample, this clone turned up once. J is TRBJ2-5 and V is TRBV7-8; TRBD2 matches 10 bases. The CDR3 totals 17 residues. Germline V gene sequence: CDR1 SGHVS, CDR2 FQNEAQ. The trim removed 5 bases at V and 8 bases at J, leaving 17 bases unmatched. DNA for the CDR3: TGTGCCAGCAGCCCCATGGGGTTGAGCGGGGGGGCTGATACCCAGTACTTC. As protein: CASSPMGLSGGADTQYF.